These T cell receptor beta chains were read from a single sample in a study of identical twins. TCRdb analysed the 5' RACE reads with MiXCR anew, one entry per CDR3 protein. The sample consists of 1.5 million or so distinct CDR3 sequences, under 35% of them appearing once. The sample consisted of cord blood. These receptors were obtained from a newborn girl in good health. CDR3s include the opening cysteine and the closing phenylalanine or tryptophan. Size is omitted from some rows. Given values are once, few, many or a class for expanded clones.

J gene | V gene | clone size | CDR3 protein
TRBJ2-2 | TRBV2 | NA | CASGDVPGPGELFF
TRBJ2-7 | TRBV18 | few | CASSPGGDEQYF
TRBJ2-7 | TRBV9 | NA | CASSVATQGAYEQYF
TRBJ2-1 | TRBV5-1 | few | CASSLAGREYNEQFF
TRBJ2-3 | TRBV9 | few | CASSVEGGRARDTQYF
TRBJ2-5 | TRBV12-3/TRBV12-4 | NA | CASSLWDSQETQYF
TRBJ2-7 | TRBV6-7 | NA | CASSYSRKTSAGGNEQYF
TRBJ2-1 | TRBV7-2 | NA | CASSLASSTWQFF
TRBJ1-5 | TRBV5-5 | NA | CASSLAGGRNRPQHF
TRBJ2-3 | TRBV12-3/TRBV12-4 | NA | CASSLGGQGVDTQYF
TRBJ1-4 | TRBV5-1 | few | CASSPNGRGNEKLFF
TRBJ1-5 | TRBV10-3 | NA | CAISESDSPHQPQHF
TRBJ2-4 | TRBV2 | few | CASSAVWRLLAKNIQYF
TRBJ2-6 | TRBV20-1 | NA | CSARDPWGSGANVLTF
TRBJ2-3 | TRBV28 | NA | CASSTPTSGRTDTQYF
TRBJ2-7 | TRBV13 | few | CASSLDMVSYEQYF